Listed below are T cell receptor beta chains from one sample, sequenced in a study of cytomegalovirus exposure and HLA in healthy donors. TCRdb's table, derived via immunoSEQ multiplex PCR, lists solely in-frame clones and lacks some. The data hold over 120,000 clones, with around 72% observed a single time. Sequenced sample: PBMCs. The receptors come from a man aged 18 to 35 in good health and CMV-seropositive. The conserved cysteine and the conserved F or W are not part of the CDR3 here. Each record gives: CDR3 protein, V gene, CDR3 length, J gene.

cdr3_aa: ASSPRSTGELF
v_call: TRBV7-2
cdr3_length: 11
j_call: TRBJ2-2

cdr3_aa: ASSLGGLFEAF
v_call: TRBV28
cdr3_length: 11
j_call: TRBJ1-1

cdr3_aa: ASSLGQGTEAF
v_call: TRBV11-3
cdr3_length: 11
j_call: TRBJ1-1

cdr3_aa: ASSLSGRNTEAF
v_call: TRBV7-9
cdr3_length: 12
j_call: TRBJ1-1

cdr3_aa: ASANRAQMNTGELF
v_call: TRBV19
cdr3_length: 14
j_call: TRBJ2-2

cdr3_aa: ASSPRGTPGQRAGNTIY
v_call: TRBV7-9
cdr3_length: 17
j_call: TRBJ1-3

cdr3_aa: AISETGDQPQH
v_call: TRBV10-3
cdr3_length: 11
j_call: TRBJ1-5

cdr3_aa: AISEGSGRPGNEQF
v_call: TRBV10-3
cdr3_length: 14
j_call: TRBJ2-1

cdr3_aa: ASSQAQGVGAKNIQY
v_call: TRBV4-2
cdr3_length: 15
j_call: TRBJ2-4

cdr3_aa: ASSLEVQVVGGYT
v_call: TRBV5-4
cdr3_length: 13
j_call: TRBJ1-2

cdr3_aa: AIRGGADNSPLH
v_call: TRBV10-3
cdr3_length: 12
j_call: TRBJ1-6

cdr3_aa: ASSNRDRGFSNQPQH
v_call: TRBV19
cdr3_length: 15
j_call: TRBJ1-5

cdr3_aa: ATGQGTYNEQF
v_call: TRBV6-6
cdr3_length: 11
j_call: TRBJ2-1

cdr3_aa: ASSLAAVYNSPLH
v_call: TRBV7-2
cdr3_length: 13
j_call: TRBJ1-6

cdr3_aa: ASSFTAGDYNEQF
v_call: TRBV5-1
cdr3_length: 13
j_call: TRBJ2-1

cdr3_aa: AWTPGGYGYT
v_call: TRBV30
cdr3_length: 10
j_call: TRBJ1-2

cdr3_aa: ATSGTGSSYEQY
v_call: TRBV15
cdr3_length: 12
j_call: TRBJ2-7

cdr3_aa: ASSLSSGRTYEQY
v_call: TRBV27
cdr3_length: 13
j_call: TRBJ2-7

cdr3_aa: ASGDRGNSPLH
v_call: TRBV2
cdr3_length: 11
j_call: TRBJ1-6

cdr3_aa: ASSPRGSEITEAF
v_call: TRBV7-9
cdr3_length: 13
j_call: TRBJ1-1

cdr3_aa: ASSLGQGAGTEAF
v_call: TRBV5-4
cdr3_length: 13
j_call: TRBJ1-1

cdr3_aa: ASSAGGRVEETQY
v_call: TRBV7-2
cdr3_length: 13
j_call: TRBJ2-5

cdr3_aa: ASSQDWGFGVRETQY
v_call: TRBV4-1
cdr3_length: 15
j_call: TRBJ2-5

cdr3_aa: ASSSTSGSENEQF
v_call: TRBV7-3
cdr3_length: 13
j_call: TRBJ2-1

cdr3_aa: ASSISGSTEQY
v_call: TRBV9
cdr3_length: 11
j_call: TRBJ2-7

cdr3_aa: ASSTNRVSNQPQH
v_call: TRBV19
cdr3_length: 13
j_call: TRBJ1-5

cdr3_aa: ASRPGGTDTQY
v_call: TRBV4-1
cdr3_length: 11
j_call: TRBJ2-3

cdr3_aa: ASRTQGGAF
v_call: TRBV19
cdr3_length: 9
j_call: TRBJ1-1

cdr3_aa: ASSPTGTVSYEQY
v_call: TRBV7-2
cdr3_length: 13
j_call: TRBJ2-7

cdr3_aa: ASSLMAQGRDEQY
v_call: TRBV27
cdr3_length: 13
j_call: TRBJ2-7

cdr3_aa: ASRRGQGNYGYT
v_call: TRBV6-5
cdr3_length: 12
j_call: TRBJ1-2

cdr3_aa: ASSPSWGNGANVLT
v_call: TRBV11-3
cdr3_length: 14
j_call: TRBJ2-6

cdr3_aa: AWSVIAGEKLF
v_call: TRBV30
cdr3_length: 11
j_call: TRBJ1-4

cdr3_aa: SAARTGVTGELF
v_call: TRBV29-1
cdr3_length: 12
j_call: TRBJ2-2

cdr3_aa: ASSDPVGTSRATGELF
v_call: TRBV9
cdr3_length: 16
j_call: TRBJ2-2

cdr3_aa: ASTPGVGLYNEQF
v_call: TRBV27
cdr3_length: 13
j_call: TRBJ2-1

cdr3_aa: ASSLEPPRTRAGELF
v_call: TRBV11-2
cdr3_length: 15
j_call: TRBJ2-2

cdr3_aa: ASSPSGQGNEKLF
v_call: TRBV9
cdr3_length: 13
j_call: TRBJ1-4

cdr3_aa: ASRNSAGGTGELF
v_call: TRBV5-1
cdr3_length: 13
j_call: TRBJ2-2

cdr3_aa: ASSIMPSTSGTTDTQY
v_call: TRBV19
cdr3_length: 16
j_call: TRBJ2-3

cdr3_aa: ASSYSRISQAETQY
v_call: TRBV6-5
cdr3_length: 14
j_call: TRBJ2-5

cdr3_aa: ASSLKAGGPGELF
v_call: TRBV7-7
cdr3_length: 13
j_call: TRBJ2-2

cdr3_aa: ASSPPAPDRYEQY
v_call: TRBV27
cdr3_length: 13
j_call: TRBJ2-7

cdr3_aa: ASSPGGHNYEQY
v_call: TRBV18
cdr3_length: 12
j_call: TRBJ2-7

cdr3_aa: ASSSSGTGAQPQH
v_call: TRBV7-2
cdr3_length: 13
j_call: TRBJ1-5

cdr3_aa: ATSRDLEGVAGANVLT
v_call: TRBV15
cdr3_length: 16
j_call: TRBJ2-6

cdr3_aa: ASSPYTGTGNIIAKNIQY
v_call: TRBV28
cdr3_length: 18
j_call: TRBJ2-4

cdr3_aa: ASSYSGGPTDTQY
v_call: TRBV2
cdr3_length: 13
j_call: TRBJ2-3

cdr3_aa: ASSPDYYEQY
v_call: TRBV2
cdr3_length: 10
j_call: TRBJ2-7

cdr3_aa: ASSPRPTGTSTSTDTQY
v_call: TRBV18
cdr3_length: 17
j_call: TRBJ2-3

cdr3_aa: AWNYGKETQY
v_call: TRBV30
cdr3_length: 10
j_call: TRBJ2-5

cdr3_aa: ASSLEGPGQPQH
v_call: TRBV7-6
cdr3_length: 12
j_call: TRBJ1-5

cdr3_aa: ATSRTGQTYEQY
v_call: TRBV15
cdr3_length: 12
j_call: TRBJ2-7

cdr3_aa: ASSEVGQNNEQF
v_call: TRBV6-1
cdr3_length: 12
j_call: TRBJ2-1

cdr3_aa: ASSPQRGGPDTQY
v_call: TRBV19
cdr3_length: 13
j_call: TRBJ2-3

cdr3_aa: ASSPLRLAAYNEQF
v_call: TRBV4-3
cdr3_length: 14
j_call: TRBJ2-1

cdr3_aa: SVEGQELIGDTQY
v_call: TRBV29-1
cdr3_length: 13
j_call: TRBJ2-3

cdr3_aa: ASSFINEQF
v_call: TRBV7-9
cdr3_length: 9
j_call: TRBJ2-1

cdr3_aa: ASSERGAKNIQY
v_call: TRBV4-1
cdr3_length: 12
j_call: TRBJ2-4

cdr3_aa: ASSLGGVRTEAF
v_call: TRBV4-1
cdr3_length: 12
j_call: TRBJ1-1